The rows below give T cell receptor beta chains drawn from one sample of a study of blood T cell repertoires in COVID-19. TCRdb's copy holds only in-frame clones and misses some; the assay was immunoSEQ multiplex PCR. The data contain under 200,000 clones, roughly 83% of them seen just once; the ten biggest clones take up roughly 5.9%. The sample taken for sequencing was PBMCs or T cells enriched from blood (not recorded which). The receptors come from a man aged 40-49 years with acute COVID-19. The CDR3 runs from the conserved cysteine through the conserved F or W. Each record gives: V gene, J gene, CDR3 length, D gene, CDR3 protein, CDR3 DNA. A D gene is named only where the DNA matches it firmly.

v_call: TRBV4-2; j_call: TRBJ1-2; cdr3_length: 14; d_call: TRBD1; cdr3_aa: CASSQEGGRYGYTF; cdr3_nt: TGTGCCAGCAGCCAAGAAGGGGGCCGGTATGGCTACACCTTC
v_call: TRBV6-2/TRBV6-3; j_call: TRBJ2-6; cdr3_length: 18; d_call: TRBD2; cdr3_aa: CASSYPLAGGSGANVLTF; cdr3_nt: TGTGCCAGCAGTTACCCGCTAGCGGGAGGATCTGGGGCCAACGTCCTGACTTTC
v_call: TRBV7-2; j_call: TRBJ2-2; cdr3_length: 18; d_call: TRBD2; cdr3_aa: CASSLRAASGSTGGELFF; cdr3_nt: TGTGCCAGCAGCTTAAGGGCCGCTAGCGGGAGTACCGGCGGGGAGCTGTTTTTT
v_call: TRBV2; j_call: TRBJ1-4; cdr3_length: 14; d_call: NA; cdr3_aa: CASKEWSGEEKLFF; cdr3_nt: TGTGCCAGCAAGGAGTGGTCGGGGGAAGAAAAACTGTTTTTT
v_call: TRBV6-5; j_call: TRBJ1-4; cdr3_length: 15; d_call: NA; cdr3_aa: CASSYPLPANEKLFF; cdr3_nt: TGTGCCAGCAGTTACCCCCTGCCGGCTAATGAAAAACTGTTTTTT
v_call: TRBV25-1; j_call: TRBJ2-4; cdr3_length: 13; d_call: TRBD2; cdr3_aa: CASPRLAADIQYF; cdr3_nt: TGTGCCAGCCCTCGACTAGCTGCGGACATTCAGTACTTC
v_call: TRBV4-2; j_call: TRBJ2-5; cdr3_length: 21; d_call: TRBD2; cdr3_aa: CASSPRSGLAGGLGIGETQYF; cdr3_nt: TGTGCCAGCAGCCCGCGATCTGGACTAGCGGGAGGCCTCGGGATAGGGGAGACCCAGTACTTC
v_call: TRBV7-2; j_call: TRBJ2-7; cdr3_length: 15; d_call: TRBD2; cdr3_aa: CASRMDLAGGYEQYF; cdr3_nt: TGTGCCAGCAGAATGGACTTAGCGGGCGGTTACGAGCAGTACTTC
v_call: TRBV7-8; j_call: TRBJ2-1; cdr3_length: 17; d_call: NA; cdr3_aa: CASSLVSRGSSYNEQFF; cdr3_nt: TGTGCCAGCAGCTTAGTTTCTCGGGGGAGCTCCTACAATGAGCAGTTCTTC
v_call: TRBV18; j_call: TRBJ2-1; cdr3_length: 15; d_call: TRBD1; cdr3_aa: CASSEGALRNNEQFF; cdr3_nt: TGTGCCAGCTCAGAGGGGGCTCTACGAAACAATGAGCAGTTCTTC
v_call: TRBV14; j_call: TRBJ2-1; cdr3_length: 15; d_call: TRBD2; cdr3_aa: CASSPRLALKNEQFF; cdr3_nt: TGTGCCAGCAGCCCTCGACTAGCGTTAAAGAATGAGCAGTTCTTC